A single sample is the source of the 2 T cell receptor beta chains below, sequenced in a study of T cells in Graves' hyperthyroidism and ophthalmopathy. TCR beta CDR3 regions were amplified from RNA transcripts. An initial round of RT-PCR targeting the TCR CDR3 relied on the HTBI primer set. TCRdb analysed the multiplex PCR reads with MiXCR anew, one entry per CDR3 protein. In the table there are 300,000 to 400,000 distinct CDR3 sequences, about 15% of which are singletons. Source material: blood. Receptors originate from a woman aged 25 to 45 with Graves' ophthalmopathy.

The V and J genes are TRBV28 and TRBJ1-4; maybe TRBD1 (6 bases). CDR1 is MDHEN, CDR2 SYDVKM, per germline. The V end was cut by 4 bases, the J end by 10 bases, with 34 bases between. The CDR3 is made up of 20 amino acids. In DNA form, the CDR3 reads TGTGCCAGCAGTTCCGTCGTGGTTATAGGCAGGGGCGGAAGACGGGGAAAACTGTTTTTT. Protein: CASSSVVVIGRGGRRGKLFF.

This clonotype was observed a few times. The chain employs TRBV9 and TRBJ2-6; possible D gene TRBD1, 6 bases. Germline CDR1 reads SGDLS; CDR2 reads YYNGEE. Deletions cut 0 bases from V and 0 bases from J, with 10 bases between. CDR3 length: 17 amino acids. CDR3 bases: TGTGCCAGCAGCGTAGGACAGGCCCCCTCTGGGGCCAACGTCCTGACTTTC. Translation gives CASSVGQAPSGANVLTF.